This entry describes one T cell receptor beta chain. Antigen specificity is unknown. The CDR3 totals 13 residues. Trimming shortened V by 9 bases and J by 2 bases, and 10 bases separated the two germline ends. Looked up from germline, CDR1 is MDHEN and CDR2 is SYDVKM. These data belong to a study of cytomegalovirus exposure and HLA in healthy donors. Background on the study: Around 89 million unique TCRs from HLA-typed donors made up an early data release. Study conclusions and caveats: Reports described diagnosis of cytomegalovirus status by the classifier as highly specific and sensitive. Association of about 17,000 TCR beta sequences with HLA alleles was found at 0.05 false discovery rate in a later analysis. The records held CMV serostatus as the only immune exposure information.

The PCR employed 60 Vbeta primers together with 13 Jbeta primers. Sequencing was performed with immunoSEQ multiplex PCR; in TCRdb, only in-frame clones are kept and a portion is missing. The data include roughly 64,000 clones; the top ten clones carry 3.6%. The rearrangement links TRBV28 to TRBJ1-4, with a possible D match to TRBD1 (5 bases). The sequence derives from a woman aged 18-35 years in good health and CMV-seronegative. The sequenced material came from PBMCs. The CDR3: CASQGTTNEKLFF. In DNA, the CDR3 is TGTGCCAGTCAGGGAACTACTAATGAAAAACTGTTTTTT.